A selection of T cell receptor beta chains follows, all from one sample in a study of blood T cells in healthy people across ages. MiXCR, applied by TCRdb to the 5' RACE reads, yields one record per CDR3 protein. The sample records 600,000 to 850,000 distinct CDR3 sequences, approximately 39% being singletons. Sequenced material: blood. These receptors all come from a woman aged 55-70 years in good health. The CDR3 runs from the conserved cysteine through the conserved F or W. A D gene is named only where the DNA matches it firmly. Size tells how often a clone was seen (once, few, many) or the class of an expanded clone, and some rows leave it out.

D	size	J	V	CDR3	DNA
TRBD2	.	TRBJ2-7	TRBV20-1	CSARGVAGVHEQYF	TGCAGTGCTAGAGGCGTAGCGGGAGTGCATGAGCAGTACTTC
.	few	TRBJ2-1	TRBV7-9	CARRMGREKYEQFF	TGTGCCAGACGGATGGGCAGGGAAAAGTACGAGCAGTTCTTC
TRBD1	once	TRBJ2-7	TRBV20-1	CSAREPRDRDGEQYF	TGCAGTGCTAGGGAGCCCCGGGACAGGGACGGCGAGCAGTACTTC
.	many	TRBJ1-1	TRBV19	CASSLGGQGTEAFF	TGCGCCAGCAGCTTGGGAGGGCAGGGCACTGAAGCTTTCTTT
.	.	TRBJ1-1	TRBV4-3	CASSQVWGGNTEAFF	TGCGCCAGCAGCCAAGTGTGGGGGGGGAACACTGAAGCTTTCTTT
.	.	TRBJ2-2	TRBV29-1	CSVDTGSDTGELFF	TGCAGCGTTGACACAGGGAGTGACACCGGGGAGCTGTTTTTT
TRBD2	many	TRBJ2-3	TRBV7-3	CASSLGTSGSTDTQYF	TGTGCCAGCAGCTTAGGGACTAGCGGGAGTACAGATACGCAGTATTTT
TRBD2	few	TRBJ2-4	TRBV7-2	CASSWRTSGGVFQYF	TGTGCCAGCAGCTGGAGGACTAGCGGGGGGGTTTTTCAGTACTTC
.	.	TRBJ2-1	TRBV6-5	CASSSRTRTAPNEQFF	TGTGCCAGCAGTTCCCGGACCCGTACAGCCCCCAATGAGCAGTTCTTC
.	once	TRBJ2-1	TRBV27	CASSLGWEPEQFF	TGTGCCAGCAGTTTAGGTTGGGAGCCTGAGCAGTTCTTC
.	.	TRBJ1-5	TRBV20-1	CSARRGSVPSNQPQHF	TGCAGTGCTAGAAGGGGTTCAGTTCCTAGCAATCAGCCCCAGCATTTT
.	few	TRBJ2-1	TRBV25-1	CASSESPAAAYNEQFF	TGTGCCAGCAGTGAATCCCCAGCCGCGGCATACAATGAGCAGTTCTTC
TRBD1	.	TRBJ2-4	TRBV20-1	CSAGTGGPKNIQYF	TGCAGTGCTGGAACAGGGGGCCCCAAAAACATTCAGTACTTC
.	.	TRBJ2-7	TRBV20-1	CSATQSLYNEQYF	TGCAGTGCTACCCAGAGCTTATACAATGAGCAGTACTTC
TRBD2	.	TRBJ2-1	TRBV6-2/TRBV6-3	CASSYDVTGGREQFF	TGTGCCAGCAGTTACGACGTTACGGGAGGGCGGGAGCAGTTCTTC
.	.	TRBJ2-3	TRBV4-3	CASSHRGQSTDTQYF	TGCGCCAGCAGCCACAGAGGCCAAAGCACAGATACGCAGTATTTT
TRBD2	few	TRBJ2-7	TRBV7-2	CASSSTSGRYEQYF	TGTGCCAGCAGCTCGACTAGCGGGAGATACGAGCAGTACTTC
TRBD1	.	TRBJ2-1	TRBV20-1	CSANSATGGDNEQFF	TGCAGTGCTAACTCCGCGACAGGGGGTGATAATGAGCAGTTCTTC
.	many	TRBJ1-2	TRBV29-1	CSVEGGIGYGYTF	TGCAGCGTTGAAGGGGGTATTGGCTATGGCTACACCTTC
.	many	TRBJ1-6	TRBV5-6	CASRTNNSPLHF	TGTGCCAGCAGGACCAATAATTCACCCCTCCACTTT
.	many	TRBJ2-1	TRBV7-2	CASTLVAPKQFF	TGTGCCAGCACCCTCGTGGCGCCCAAGCAGTTCTTC
TRBD1	few	TRBJ2-1	TRBV20-1	CSALDRGLNEQFF	TGCAGTGCTTTGGACAGGGGGCTCAATGAGCAGTTCTTC
TRBD2	few	TRBJ2-5	TRBV9	CASSVGASGSQETQYF	TGTGCCAGCAGCGTAGGGGCTAGCGGGAGTCAAGAGACCCAGTACTTC
.	few	TRBJ2-1	TRBV20-1	CSAGFRGYNEQFF	TGCAGTGCCGGATTCCGGGGATACAATGAGCAGTTCTTC
TRBD2	.	TRBJ2-3	TRBV4-3	CASSHSGGNTDTQYF	TGCGCCAGCAGCCATAGCGGGGGAAACACAGATACGCAGTATTTT
.	.	TRBJ1-6	TRBV7-9	CASSLGPANSPLHF	TGTGCCAGCAGCTTAGGCCCGGCGAATTCACCCCTCCACTTT
TRBD2	.	TRBJ2-1	TRBV20-1	CSARSFTSGTYNEQFF	TGCAGTGCTAGATCCTTTACTAGCGGGACCTACAATGAGCAGTTCTTC
TRBD2	.	TRBJ2-1	TRBV3-1	CASSQAGGADESNEQFF	TGTGCCAGCAGCCAAGCCGGGGGGGCCGATGAATCCAATGAGCAGTTCTTC
TRBD2	.	TRBJ2-7	TRBV4-1	CASSQDRAGGTTEQYF	TGCGCCAGCAGCCAAGATCGGGCGGGGGGCACCACGGAGCAGTACTTC
.	few	TRBJ2-1	TRBV12-5	CASGLLPNEQFF	TGTGCTAGTGGTTTGCTGCCCAATGAGCAGTTCTTC
TRBD1	few	TRBJ1-2	TRBV25-1	CASSEPRTGLSYGYTF	TGTGCCAGCAGTGAGCCCCGGACAGGGCTCTCCTATGGCTACACCTTC
.	.	TRBJ2-3	TRBV7-2	CASSKGWKETDTQYF	TGTGCCAGCAGCAAAGGGTGGAAAGAGACAGATACGCAGTATTTT
TRBD2	few	TRBJ2-1	TRBV20-1	CSARREAGGHNEQFF	TGCAGTGCTAGGCGTGAAGCGGGGGGCCACAATGAGCAGTTCTTC
TRBD1	few	TRBJ1-1	TRBV7-2	CASSGGQGMNTEAFF	TGTGCCAGCAGCGGGGGACAGGGGATGAACACTGAAGCTTTCTTT
TRBD1	.	TRBJ1-6	TRBV7-2	CASSMGQAGDSPLHF	TGTGCCAGCAGCATGGGACAGGCGGGTGATTCACCCCTCCACTTT
.	many	TRBJ2-1	TRBV12-3/TRBV12-4	CASSFGGRVNEQFF	TGTGCCAGCAGTTTCGGGGGCAGGGTCAATGAGCAGTTCTTC
TRBD1	once	TRBJ2-3	TRBV13	CASSPGPGTADTQYF	TGTGCCAGCAGCCCTGGACCCGGGACAGCAGATACGCAGTATTTT
.	.	TRBJ2-1	TRBV20-1	CSARGGYYNEQFF	TGCAGTGCTAGAGGGGGGTACTACAATGAGCAGTTCTTC
TRBD2	few	TRBJ2-1	TRBV7-2	CASSLSGRSGNEQFF	TGTGCCAGCAGCCTTAGCGGGAGGTCGGGTAATGAGCAGTTCTTC
TRBD2	.	TRBJ2-7	TRBV20-1	CSARDWTSNYEQYF	TGCAGTGCTAGAGATTGGACTAGCAATTACGAGCAGTACTTC
TRBD1	few	TRBJ2-7	TRBV28	CAIWGTGHYEQYF	TGTGCCATTTGGGGGACAGGGCATTACGAGCAGTACTTC
.	many	TRBJ2-7	TRBV5-5	CASTARGAPIREQYF	TGTGCCAGCACCGCCCGGGGGGCCCCTATTCGGGAGCAGTACTTC
TRBD1	.	TRBJ2-7	TRBV29-1	CSVERPPGQGVGEQYF	TGCAGCGTTGAAAGGCCCCCGGGACAGGGGGTGGGTGAGCAGTACTTC
.	.	TRBJ2-7	TRBV28	CASSLTDWEGAAEQYF	TGTGCCAGCAGTTTAACCGACTGGGAGGGGGCGGCCGAGCAGTACTTC
.	few	TRBJ2-7	TRBV2	CASSTTASYEQYF	TGTGCCAGCAGTACGACAGCCTCCTACGAGCAGTACTTC
TRBD1	few	TRBJ2-3	TRBV5-1	CASSIGTGGTDTQYF	TGCGCCAGCAGCATCGGGACAGGGGGCACAGATACGCAGTATTTT
.	.	TRBJ1-5	TRBV2	CASSDRGVNQPQHF	TGTGCCAGCAGTGACAGGGGTGTCAATCAGCCCCAGCATTTT
.	.	TRBJ1-2	TRBV6-1	CASSEFVTVGQSNYGYTF	TGTGCCAGCAGTGAATTCGTGACTGTAGGACAGAGTAACTATGGCTACACCTTC
TRBD1	few	TRBJ1-5	TRBV18	CASSQQGINQPQHF	TGTGCCAGCTCGCAACAGGGGATCAATCAGCCCCAGCATTTT